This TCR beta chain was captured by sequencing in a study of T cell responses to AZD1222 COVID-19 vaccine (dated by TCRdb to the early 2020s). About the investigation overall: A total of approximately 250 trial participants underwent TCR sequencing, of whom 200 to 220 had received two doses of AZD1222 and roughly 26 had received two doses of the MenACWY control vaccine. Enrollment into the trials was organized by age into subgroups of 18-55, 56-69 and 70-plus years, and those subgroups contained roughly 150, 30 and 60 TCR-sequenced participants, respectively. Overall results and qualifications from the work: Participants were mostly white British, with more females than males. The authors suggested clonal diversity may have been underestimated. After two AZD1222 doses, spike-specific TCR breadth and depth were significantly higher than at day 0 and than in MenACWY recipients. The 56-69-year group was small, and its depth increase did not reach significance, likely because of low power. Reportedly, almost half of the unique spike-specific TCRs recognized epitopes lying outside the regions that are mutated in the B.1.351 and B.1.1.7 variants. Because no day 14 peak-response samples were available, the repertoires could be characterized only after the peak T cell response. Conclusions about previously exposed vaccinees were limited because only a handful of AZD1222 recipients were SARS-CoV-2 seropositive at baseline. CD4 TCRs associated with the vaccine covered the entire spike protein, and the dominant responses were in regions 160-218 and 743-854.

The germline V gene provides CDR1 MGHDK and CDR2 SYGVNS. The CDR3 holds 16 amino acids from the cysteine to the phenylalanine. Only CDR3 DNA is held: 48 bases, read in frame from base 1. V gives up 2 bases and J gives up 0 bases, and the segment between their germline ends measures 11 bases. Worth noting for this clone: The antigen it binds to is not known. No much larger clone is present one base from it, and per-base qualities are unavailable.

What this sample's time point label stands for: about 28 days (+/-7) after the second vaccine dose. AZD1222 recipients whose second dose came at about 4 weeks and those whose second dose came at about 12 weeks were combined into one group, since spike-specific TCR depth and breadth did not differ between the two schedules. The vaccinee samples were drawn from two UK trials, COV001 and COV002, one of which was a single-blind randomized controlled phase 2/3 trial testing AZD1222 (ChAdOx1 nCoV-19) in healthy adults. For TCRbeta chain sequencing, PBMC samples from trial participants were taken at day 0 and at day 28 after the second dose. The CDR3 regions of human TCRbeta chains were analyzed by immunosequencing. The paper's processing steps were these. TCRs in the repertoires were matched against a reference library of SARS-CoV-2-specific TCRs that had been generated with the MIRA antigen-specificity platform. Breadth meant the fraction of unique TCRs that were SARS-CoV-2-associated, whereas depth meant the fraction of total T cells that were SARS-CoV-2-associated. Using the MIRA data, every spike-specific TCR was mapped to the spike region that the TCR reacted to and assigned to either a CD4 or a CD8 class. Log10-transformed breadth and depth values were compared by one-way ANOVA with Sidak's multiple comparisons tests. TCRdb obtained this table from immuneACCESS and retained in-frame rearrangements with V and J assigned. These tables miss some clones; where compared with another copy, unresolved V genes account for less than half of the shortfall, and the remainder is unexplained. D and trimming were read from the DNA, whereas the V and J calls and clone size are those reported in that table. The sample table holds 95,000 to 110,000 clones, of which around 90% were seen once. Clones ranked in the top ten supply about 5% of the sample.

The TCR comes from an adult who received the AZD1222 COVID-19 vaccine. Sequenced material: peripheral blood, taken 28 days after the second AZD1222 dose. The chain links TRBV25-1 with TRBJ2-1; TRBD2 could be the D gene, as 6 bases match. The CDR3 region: CASSEGDSSSYNEQFF. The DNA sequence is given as TGTGCCAGCAGTGAAGGGGACTCCAGCTCCTACAATGAGCAGTTCTTC.